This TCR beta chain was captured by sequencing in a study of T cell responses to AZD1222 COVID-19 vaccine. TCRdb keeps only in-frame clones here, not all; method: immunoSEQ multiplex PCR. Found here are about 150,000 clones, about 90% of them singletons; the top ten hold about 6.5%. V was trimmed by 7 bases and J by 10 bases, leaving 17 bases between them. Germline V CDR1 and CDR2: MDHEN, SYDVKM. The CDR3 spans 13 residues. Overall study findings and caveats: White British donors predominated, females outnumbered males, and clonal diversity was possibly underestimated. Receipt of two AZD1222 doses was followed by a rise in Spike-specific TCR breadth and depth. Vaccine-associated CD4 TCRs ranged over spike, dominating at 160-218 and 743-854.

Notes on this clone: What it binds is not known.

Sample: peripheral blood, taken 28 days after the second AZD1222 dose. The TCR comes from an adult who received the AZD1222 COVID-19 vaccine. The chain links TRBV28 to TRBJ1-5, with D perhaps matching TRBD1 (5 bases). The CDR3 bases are TGTGCCAGCATCCAGGGAGGGGCCGGTCCCCAGCATTTT. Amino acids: CASIQGGAGPQHF.